Only a few counts were recorded for the clone carrying this T cell receptor (beta chain). The CDR3 is 17 residues long. The V and J ends lost 0 bases and 3 bases, in that order; junction bases with no gene match: 7. Per germline, CDR1 LGHDT and CDR2 YNNKEL (reference sequence). This sample was included in a study of T cell responses to AZD1222 COVID-19 vaccine. Clones were read by immunoSEQ multiplex PCR, and TCRdb kept only the in-frame ones, dropping some. The profile covers over 75,000 clones, with approximately 89% appearing a single time and around 2.2% taken by the ten largest. This receptor was obtained from an adult in good health. The sequencing here drew on peripheral blood, taken on day 0 of AZD1222 vaccination. The chain joins TRBV3-1 (or the pseudogene TRBV3-2) to TRBJ2-3; 9 bases fit TRBD2. CDR3 DNA sequence: TGTGCCAGCAGCCAAGATAGCGGCGGGGGGGCGACAGATACGCAGTATTTT. Residues: CASSQDSGGGATDTQYF.